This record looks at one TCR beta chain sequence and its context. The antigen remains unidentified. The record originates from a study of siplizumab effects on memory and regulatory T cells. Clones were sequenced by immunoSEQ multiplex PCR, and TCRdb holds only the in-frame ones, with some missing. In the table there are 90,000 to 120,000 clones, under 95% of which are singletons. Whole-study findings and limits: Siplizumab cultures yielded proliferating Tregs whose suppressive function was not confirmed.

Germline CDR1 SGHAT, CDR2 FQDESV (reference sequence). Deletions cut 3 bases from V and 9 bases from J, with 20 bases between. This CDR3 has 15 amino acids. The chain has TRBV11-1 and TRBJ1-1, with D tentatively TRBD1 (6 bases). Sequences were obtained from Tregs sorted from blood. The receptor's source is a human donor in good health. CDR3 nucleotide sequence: TGTGCCAGCAGCTTTTCGACGGAAACCAGGGGAAAAGCTTTCTTT. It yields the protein CASSFSTETRGKAFF. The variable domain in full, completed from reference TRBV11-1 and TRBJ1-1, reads EAEVAQSPRYKITEKSQAVAFWCDPISGHATLYWYRQILGQGPELLVQFQDESVVDDSQLPKDRFSAERLKGVDSTLKIQPAELGDSAMYLCASSFSTETRGKAFFGQGTRLTVV.